This T cell receptor (beta chain) was sequenced in a study of T cell responses to AZD1222 COVID-19 vaccine. Study background: Both about-4-week and about-12-week second-dose recipients were combined.

Trimming took off 4 bases at V and 3 bases at J, with 10 bases between the two ends. The CDR3 spans 14 residues. Germline loops: CDR1 LNHDA, CDR2 SQIVND (reference sequence). Notes on this clone: Its antigen is not known.

The study's findings and limits: The CD4 TCRs associated with vaccination extended across spike and predominated at 160-218 and 743-854. Compared with day 0, the breadth and depth of the Spike-specific TCR repertoire rose significantly after two doses of AZD1222. Repertoire sampling occurred only after the peak T cell response.

Profiled with immunoSEQ multiplex PCR; TCRdb holds only in-frame clones, not every one. The sample consists of some 90,000 clones, about 89% of them appearing once. The rearrangement uses TRBV19 and TRBJ1-3; a possible D gene is TRBD1 (5 bases). This TCR was sampled from an adult in good health. The specimen was peripheral blood, collected on day 0 of AZD1222 vaccination. The CDR3 protein is CASSRPGFGNTIYF. CDR3 sequence (DNA): TGTGCCAGTAGTAGACCAGGGTTTGGAAACACCATATATTTT. Combining the CDR3 with reference TRBV19 and TRBJ1-3 gives the whole variable domain DGGITQSPKYLFRKEGQNVTLSCEQNLNHDAMYWYRQDPGQGLRLIYYSQIVNDFQKGDIAEGYSVSREKKESFPLTVTSAQKNPTAFYLCASSRPGFGNTIYFGEGSWLTVV.